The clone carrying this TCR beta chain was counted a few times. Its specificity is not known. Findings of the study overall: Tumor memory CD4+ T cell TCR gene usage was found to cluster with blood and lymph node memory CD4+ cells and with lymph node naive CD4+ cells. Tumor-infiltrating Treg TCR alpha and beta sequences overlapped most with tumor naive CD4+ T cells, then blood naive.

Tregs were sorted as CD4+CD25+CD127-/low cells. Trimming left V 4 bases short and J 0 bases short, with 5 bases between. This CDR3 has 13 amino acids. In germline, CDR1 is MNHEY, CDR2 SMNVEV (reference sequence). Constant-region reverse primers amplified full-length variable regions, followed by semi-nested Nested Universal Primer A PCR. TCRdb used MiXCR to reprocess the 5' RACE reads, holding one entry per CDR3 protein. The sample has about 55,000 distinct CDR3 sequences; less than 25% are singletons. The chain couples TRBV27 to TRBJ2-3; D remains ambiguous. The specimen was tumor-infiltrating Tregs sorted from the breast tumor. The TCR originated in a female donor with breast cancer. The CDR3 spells CASSSESTDTQYF. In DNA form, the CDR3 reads TGTGCCAGCAGTTCCGAGAGCACAGATACGCAGTATTTT.